This T cell receptor beta chain is drawn from a study of T cell repertoires in cytomegalovirus infection. Germline loops: CDR1 LGHNA, CDR2 YSLEER. The CDR3 contains 14 residues. Trimming left V 1 base short and J 4 bases short, with 11 bases between. Remarks on this clonotype: The antigen is unknown.

TCRdb reprocessed the reads via MiXCR and lists one record per CDR3 protein. The data hold some 920,000 distinct CDR3 sequences, with around 30% observed a single time. The specimen was cultured CD8+ T cells from PBMCs, collected from culture after CMV antigen stimulation. The rearrangement joins TRBV4-3 to TRBJ2-7; D gene ambiguous. This TCR was recovered from a human donor in good health (CMV status not recorded). Some clones in this sample may be carry-over from other donors' samples. CDR3 residues: CASSQGRYPYEQYF. The CDR3 bases are TGCGCCAGCAGCCAAGGTAGATACCCTTACGAGCAGTACTTC.